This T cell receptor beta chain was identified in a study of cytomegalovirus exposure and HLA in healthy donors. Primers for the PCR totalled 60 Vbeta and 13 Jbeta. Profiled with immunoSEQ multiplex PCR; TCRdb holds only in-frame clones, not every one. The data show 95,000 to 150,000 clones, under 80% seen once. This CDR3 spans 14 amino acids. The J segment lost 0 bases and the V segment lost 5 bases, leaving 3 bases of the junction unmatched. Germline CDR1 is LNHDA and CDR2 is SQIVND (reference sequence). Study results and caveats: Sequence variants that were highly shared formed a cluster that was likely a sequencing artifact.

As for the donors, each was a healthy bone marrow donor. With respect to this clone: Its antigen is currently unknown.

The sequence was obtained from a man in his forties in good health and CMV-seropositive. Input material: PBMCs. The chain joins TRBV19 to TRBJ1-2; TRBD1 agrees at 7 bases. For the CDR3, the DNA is TGTGCCAGTAGTCCAGGGACAGCTAACTATGGCTACACCTTC. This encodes CASSPGTANYGYTF.